These T cell receptor beta chains were read from a single sample in a study of T cells in Graves' hyperthyroidism and ophthalmopathy. Each CDR3 protein gets one entry after TCRdb re-called the multiplex PCR reads with MiXCR. The sample has roughly 740,000 distinct CDR3 sequences, roughly 17% seen once. Sequencing used blood. The origin of the receptors is a man between 18 and 29 years old with Graves' hyperthyroidism. Both conserved end residues are part of each CDR3. Fields, in order: J gene, D gene, clone size, CDR3 length, V gene, CDR3 protein, CDR3 DNA. A D gene is named only where the DNA matches it firmly. Clone size is given for some rows only: seen once, a few or many times, or a class if the clone is expanded.

J: TRBJ2-1
D: TRBD2
size: many
length: 17
V: TRBV7-2
CDR3: CASSSRRTSGRVDEQFF
DNA: TGTGCCAGCAGCTCGAGGCGGACTAGCGGGAGAGTCGATGAGCAGTTCTTC

J: TRBJ2-3
D: TRBD2
size: many
length: 14
V: TRBV2
CDR3: CAGTRDYGTDTQYF
DNA: TGTGCCGGTACACGGGACTACGGCACAGATACGCAGTATTTT

J: TRBJ1-3
D: .
size: few
length: 14
V: TRBV27
CDR3: CASSPIWGGNTIYF
DNA: TGTGCCAGCAGTCCCATCTGGGGGGGAAACACCATATATTTT

J: TRBJ1-5
D: .
size: few
length: 13
V: TRBV9
CDR3: CASSRPINQPQHF
DNA: TGTGCCAGCAGCCGGCCTATCAATCAGCCCCAGCATTTT

J: TRBJ2-3
D: .
size: few
length: 15
V: TRBV7-4
CDR3: CASSKPGHRTDTQYF
DNA: TGTGCCAGCAGCAAACCGGGACACCGCACAGATACGCAGTATTTT

J: TRBJ1-6
D: .
size: .
length: 15
V: TRBV20-1
CDR3: CSASALGLGNSPLHF
DNA: TGCAGTGCTAGTGCCCTGGGACTGGGGAATTCACCCCTCCACTTT

J: TRBJ1-2
D: .
size: few
length: 11
V: TRBV19
CDR3: CASIADYGYSF
DNA: TGTGCCAGTATAGCGGACTATGGCTACAGCTTC

J: TRBJ2-7
D: .
size: few
length: 15
V: TRBV10-2
CDR3: CASSDQHRSYYEQYF
DNA: TGCGCCAGCAGTGATCAGCACAGGAGCTACTACGAGCAGTACTTC

J: TRBJ2-3
D: TRBD2
size: .
length: 14
V: TRBV29-1
CDR3: CSVGAGTSGSTQYF
DNA: TGCAGCGTGGGAGCCGGGACTAGCGGGAGTACGCAGTATTTT

J: TRBJ2-7
D: .
size: many
length: 13
V: TRBV10-2
CDR3: CASRDDRSYEQYF
DNA: TGCGCCAGCAGAGACGACAGATCCTACGAGCAGTACTTC

J: TRBJ2-1
D: TRBD1
size: .
length: 15
V: TRBV5-1
CDR3: CASSAGTGVFNEQFF
DNA: TGCGCCAGCTCAGCTGGGACAGGGGTTTTTAATGAGCAGTTCTTC

J: TRBJ2-1
D: TRBD2
size: many
length: 16
V: TRBV6-6
CDR3: CASSYRTSGSYNEQFF
DNA: TGTGCCAGCAGTTACCGGACTAGCGGGAGCTACAATGAGCAGTTCTTC

J: TRBJ2-1
D: TRBD2
size: many
length: 16
V: TRBV6-1
CDR3: CASSGGTSGRAYEQFF
DNA: TGTGCCAGCAGTGGGGGTACTAGCGGGAGGGCTTATGAGCAGTTCTTC

J: TRBJ2-5
D: TRBD2
size: .
length: 17
V: TRBV20-1
CDR3: CSARELAGGGPKETQYF
DNA: TGCAGTGCTAGAGAACTAGCGGGCGGGGGACCTAAAGAGACCCAGTACTTC

J: TRBJ1-6
D: .
size: few
length: 15
V: TRBV5-1
CDR3: CASSLDGLYNSPLHF
DNA: TGCGCCAGCAGCTTGGACGGACTCTATAATTCACCCCTCCACTTT

J: TRBJ1-1
D: TRBD1
size: few
length: 16
V: TRBV5-6
CDR3: CASSLGPGQVTTEAFF
DNA: TGTGCCAGCAGCTTGGGGCCGGGACAGGTCACCACTGAAGCTTTCTTT

J: TRBJ1-4
D: .
size: few
length: 18
V: TRBV6-1
CDR3: CASSANILGGGKDEKLFF
DNA: TGTGCCAGCAGTGCGAACATCTTAGGCGGGGGGAAGGACGAAAAACTGTTTTTT

J: TRBJ2-1
D: TRBD2
size: few
length: 15
V: TRBV12-3/TRBV12-4
CDR3: CASIPRLAGTNEQFF
DNA: TGTGCCAGCATTCCACGACTAGCGGGAACCAATGAGCAGTTCTTC

J: TRBJ2-1
D: .
size: .
length: 11
V: TRBV20-1
CDR3: CSASFRLEQFF
DNA: TGCAGTGCTTCTTTCCGGCTTGAGCAGTTCTTC

J: TRBJ2-3
D: .
size: many
length: 15
V: TRBV6-1
CDR3: CASSPWGSSTDTQYF
DNA: TGTGCCAGCAGCCCCTGGGGGTCTAGCACAGATACGCAGTATTTT

J: TRBJ2-7
D: .
size: .
length: 15
V: TRBV7-9
CDR3: CASSFPLAGFHEQYF
DNA: TGTGCCAGCAGCTTCCCACTTGCGGGGTTCCACGAGCAGTACTTC

J: TRBJ1-5
D: .
size: many
length: 14
V: TRBV2
CDR3: CASSNPGREGPQHF
DNA: TGTGCCAGCAGTAACCCGGGACGGGAAGGGCCCCAGCATTTT

J: TRBJ2-1
D: TRBD1
size: .
length: 14
V: TRBV7-9
CDR3: CASSLRQGNDEQFF
DNA: TGTGCCAGCAGCTTGAGACAGGGGAACGATGAGCAGTTCTTC

J: TRBJ1-4
D: TRBD1
size: .
length: 14
V: TRBV20-1
CDR3: CSARDTGGTEKLFF
DNA: TGCAGTGCTAGAGACACAGGGGGAACTGAAAAACTGTTTTTT

J: TRBJ1-6
D: .
size: many
length: 18
V: TRBV27
CDR3: CASSLVGGSSSYNSPLHF
DNA: TGTGCCAGCAGCCTAGTTGGGGGTTCCAGCTCCTATAATTCACCCCTCCACTTT

J: TRBJ2-1
D: TRBD1
size: many
length: 16
V: TRBV7-8
CDR3: CASSLEARGYENEQFF
DNA: TGTGCCAGCAGCTTAGAGGCCAGGGGGTATGAAAATGAGCAGTTCTTC

J: TRBJ1-5
D: .
size: few
length: 16
V: TRBV5-6
CDR3: CASSPGRDSSNQPQHF
DNA: TGTGCCAGCAGCCCTGGTCGGGACTCAAGCAATCAGCCCCAGCATTTT

J: TRBJ2-3
D: .
size: .
length: 14
V: TRBV10-1
CDR3: CASSEGQSPDTQYF
DNA: TGCGCCAGCAGTGAAGGACAGTCCCCAGATACGCAGTATTTT

J: TRBJ2-1
D: TRBD2
size: few
length: 14
V: TRBV5-1
CDR3: CASRLGRETNEQFF
DNA: TGCGCCAGCAGGTTGGGGCGGGAGACGAATGAGCAGTTCTTC

J: TRBJ1-1
D: .
size: few
length: 16
V: TRBV7-8
CDR3: CASSLGKKGVNTEAFF
DNA: TGTGCCAGCAGCTTAGGAAAAAAAGGGGTGAACACTGAAGCTTTCTTT